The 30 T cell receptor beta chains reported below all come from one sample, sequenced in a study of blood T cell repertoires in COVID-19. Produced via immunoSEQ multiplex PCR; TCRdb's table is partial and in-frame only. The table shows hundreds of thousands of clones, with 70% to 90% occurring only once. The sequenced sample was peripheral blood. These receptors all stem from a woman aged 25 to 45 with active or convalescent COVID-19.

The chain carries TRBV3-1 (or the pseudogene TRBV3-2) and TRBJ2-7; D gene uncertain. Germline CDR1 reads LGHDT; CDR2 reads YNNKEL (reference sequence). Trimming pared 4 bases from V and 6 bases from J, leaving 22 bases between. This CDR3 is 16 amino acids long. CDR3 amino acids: CASSLPAKRGMAEQYF. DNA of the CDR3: TGTGCCAGCAGCCTTCCGGCGAAGCGAGGCATGGCCGAGCAGTACTTC.

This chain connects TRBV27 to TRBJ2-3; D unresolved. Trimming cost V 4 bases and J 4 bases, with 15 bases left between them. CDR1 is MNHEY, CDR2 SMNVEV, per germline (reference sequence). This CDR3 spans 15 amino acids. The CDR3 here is CASSSTIGGADTQYF. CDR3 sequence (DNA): TGTGCCAGCAGTTCTACTATCGGCGGAGCAGATACGCAGTATTTT.

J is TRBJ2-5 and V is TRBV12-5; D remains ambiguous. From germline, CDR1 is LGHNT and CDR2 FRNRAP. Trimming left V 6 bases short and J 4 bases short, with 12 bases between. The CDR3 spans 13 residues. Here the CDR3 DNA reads TGTGCTAGTGGCCCAGACTTATTAGAGACCCAGTACTTC. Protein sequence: CASGPDLLETQYF.

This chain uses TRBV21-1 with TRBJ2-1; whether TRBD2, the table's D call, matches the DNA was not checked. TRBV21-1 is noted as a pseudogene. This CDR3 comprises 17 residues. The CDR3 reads CASSNTGIFGRAFEQFF. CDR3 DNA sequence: TGTGCCAGCAGCAATACGGGGATATTCGGGAGGGCCTTTGAGCAGTTCTTC.

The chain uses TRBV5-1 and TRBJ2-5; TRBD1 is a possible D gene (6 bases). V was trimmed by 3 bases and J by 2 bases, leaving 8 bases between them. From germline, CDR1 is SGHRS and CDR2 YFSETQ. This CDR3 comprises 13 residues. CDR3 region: CASSWTVQETQYF. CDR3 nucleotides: TGCGCCAGCAGCTGGACAGTTCAAGAGACCCAGTACTTC. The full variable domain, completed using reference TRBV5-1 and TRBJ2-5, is KAGVTQTPRYLIKTRGQQVTLSCSPISGHRSVSWYQQTPGQGLQFLFEYFSETQRNKGNFPGRFSGRQFSNSRSEMNVSTLELGDSALYLCASSWTVQETQYFGPGTRLLVL.

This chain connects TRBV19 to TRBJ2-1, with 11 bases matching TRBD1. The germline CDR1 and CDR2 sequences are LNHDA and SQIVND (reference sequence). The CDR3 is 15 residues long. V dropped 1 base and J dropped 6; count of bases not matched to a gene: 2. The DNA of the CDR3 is TGTGCCAGTAGTATAGGGGGACAGGGGGGCAATGAGCAGTTCTTC. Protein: CASSIGGQGGNEQFF.

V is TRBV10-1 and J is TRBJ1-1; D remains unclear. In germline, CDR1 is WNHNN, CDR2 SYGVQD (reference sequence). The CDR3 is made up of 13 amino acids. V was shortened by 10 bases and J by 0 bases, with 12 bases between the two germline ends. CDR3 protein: CATARRMNTEAFF. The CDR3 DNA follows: TGCGCCACCGCTAGGCGAATGAACACTGAAGCTTTCTTT.

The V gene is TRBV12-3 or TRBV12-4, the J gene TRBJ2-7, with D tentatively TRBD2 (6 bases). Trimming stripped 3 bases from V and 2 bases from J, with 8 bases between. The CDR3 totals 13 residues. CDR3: CASSLEGPYEQYF. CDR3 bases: TGTGCCAGCAGTTTGGAGGGGCCCTACGAGCAGTACTTC.

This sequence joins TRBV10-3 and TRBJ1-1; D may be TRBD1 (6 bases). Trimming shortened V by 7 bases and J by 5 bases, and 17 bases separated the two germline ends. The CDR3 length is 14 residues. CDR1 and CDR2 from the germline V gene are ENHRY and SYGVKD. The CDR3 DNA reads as TGTGCCATCAAATTACAGGGCAGTAATACTGAAGCTTTCTTT. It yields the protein CAIKLQGSNTEAFF.

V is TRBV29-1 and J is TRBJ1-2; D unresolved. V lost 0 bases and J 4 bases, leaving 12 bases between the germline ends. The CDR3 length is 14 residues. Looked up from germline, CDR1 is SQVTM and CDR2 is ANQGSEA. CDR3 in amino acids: CSVEDRGISYGYTF. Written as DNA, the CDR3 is TGCAGCGTTGAAGATCGGGGAATTTCCTATGGCTACACCTTC. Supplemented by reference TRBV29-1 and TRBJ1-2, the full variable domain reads SAVISQKPSRDICQRGTSLTIQCQVDSQVTMMFWYRQQPGQSLTLIATANQGSEATYESGFVIDKFPISRPNLTFSTLTVSNMSPEDSSIYLCSVEDRGISYGYTFGSGTRLTVV.

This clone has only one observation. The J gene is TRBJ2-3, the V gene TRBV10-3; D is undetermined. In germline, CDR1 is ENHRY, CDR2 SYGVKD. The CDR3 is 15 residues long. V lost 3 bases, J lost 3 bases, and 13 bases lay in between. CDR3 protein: CAISDEQFSTDTQYF. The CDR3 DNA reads TGTGCCATCAGTGACGAACAGTTTAGTACAGATACGCAGTATTTT.

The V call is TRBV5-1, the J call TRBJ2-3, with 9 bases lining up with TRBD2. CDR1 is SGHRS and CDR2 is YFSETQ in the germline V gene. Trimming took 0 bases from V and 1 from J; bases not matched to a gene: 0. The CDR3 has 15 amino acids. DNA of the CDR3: TGCGCCAGCAGCTTGGCTAGCGGGGGCACAGATACGCAGTATTTT. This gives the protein CASSLASGGTDTQYF.

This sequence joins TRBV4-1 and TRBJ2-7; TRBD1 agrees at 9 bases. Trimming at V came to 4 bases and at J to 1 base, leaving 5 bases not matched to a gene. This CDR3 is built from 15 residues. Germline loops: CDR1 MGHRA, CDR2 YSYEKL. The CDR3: CASSPQGAGSYEQYF. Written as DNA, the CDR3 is TGCGCCAGCAGCCCACAGGGGGCAGGGTCCTACGAGCAGTACTTC.

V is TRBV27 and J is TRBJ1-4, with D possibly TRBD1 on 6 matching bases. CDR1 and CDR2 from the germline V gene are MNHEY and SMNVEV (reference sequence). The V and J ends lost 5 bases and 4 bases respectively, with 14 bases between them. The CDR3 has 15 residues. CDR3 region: CASSGATGINEKLFF. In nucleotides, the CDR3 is TGTGCCAGCAGTGGGGCGACAGGAATTAATGAAAAACTGTTTTTT.

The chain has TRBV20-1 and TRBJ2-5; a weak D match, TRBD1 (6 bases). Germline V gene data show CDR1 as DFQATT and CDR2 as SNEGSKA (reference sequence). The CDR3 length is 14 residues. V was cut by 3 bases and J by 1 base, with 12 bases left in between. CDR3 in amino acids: CSASGWGLQETQYF. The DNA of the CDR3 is TGCAGTGCTAGTGGGTGGGGGCTCCAAGAGACCCAGTACTTC.

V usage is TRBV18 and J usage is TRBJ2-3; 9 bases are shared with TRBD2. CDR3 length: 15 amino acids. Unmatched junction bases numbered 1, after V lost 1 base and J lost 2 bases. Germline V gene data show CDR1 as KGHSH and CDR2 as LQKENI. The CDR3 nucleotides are TGTGCCAGCTCACCACTAGCGGGAGTCACAGATACGCAGTATTTT. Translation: CASSPLAGVTDTQYF.

The CDR3 region is CARARGSLTDTQYF. In DNA, the CDR3 is TGTGCCAGGGCCAGGGGGTCACTCACAGATACGCAGTATTTT. The rearrangement links TRBV2 to TRBJ2-3, with 7 bases fitting TRBD1. The CDR3 covers 14 residues. The trim removed 9 bases at V and 2 bases at J, leaving 8 bases unmatched. Germline CDR1 SNHLY, CDR2 FYNNEI.

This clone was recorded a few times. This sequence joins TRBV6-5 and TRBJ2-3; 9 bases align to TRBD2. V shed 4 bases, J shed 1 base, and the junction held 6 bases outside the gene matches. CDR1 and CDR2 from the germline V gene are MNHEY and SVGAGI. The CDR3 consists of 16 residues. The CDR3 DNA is TGTGCCAGCAGTTTCGGAGCGGGGGGCCGCACAGATACGCAGTATTTT. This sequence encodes CASSFGAGGRTDTQYF.

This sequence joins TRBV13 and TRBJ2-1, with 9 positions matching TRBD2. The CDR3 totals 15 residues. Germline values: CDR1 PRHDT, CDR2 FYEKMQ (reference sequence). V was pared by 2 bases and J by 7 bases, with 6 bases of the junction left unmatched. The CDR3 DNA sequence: TGTGCCAGCAGCTTATATAGCGGGAGTAGGAATGAGCAGTTCTTC. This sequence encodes CASSLYSGSRNEQFF.

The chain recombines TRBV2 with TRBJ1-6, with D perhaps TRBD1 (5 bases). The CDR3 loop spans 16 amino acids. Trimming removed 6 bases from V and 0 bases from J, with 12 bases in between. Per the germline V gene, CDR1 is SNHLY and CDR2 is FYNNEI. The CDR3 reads CASRDTASSYNSPLHF. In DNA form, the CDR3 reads TGTGCCAGCAGGGACACCGCCAGCTCCTATAATTCACCCCTCCACTTT.

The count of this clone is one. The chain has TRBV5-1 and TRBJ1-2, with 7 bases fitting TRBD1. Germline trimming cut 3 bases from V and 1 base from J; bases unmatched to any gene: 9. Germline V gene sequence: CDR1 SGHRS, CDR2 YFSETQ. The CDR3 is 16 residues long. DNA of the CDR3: TGCGCCAGCAGCTCGGCAGGGGGTGCCTATAACTATGGCTACACCTTC. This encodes CASSSAGGAYNYGYTF.

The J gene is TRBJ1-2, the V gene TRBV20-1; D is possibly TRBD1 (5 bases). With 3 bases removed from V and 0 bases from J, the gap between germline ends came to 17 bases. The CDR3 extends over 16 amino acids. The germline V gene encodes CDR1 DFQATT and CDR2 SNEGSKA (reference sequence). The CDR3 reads CSASVPGQGANYGYTF. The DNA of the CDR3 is TGCAGTGCTAGTGTACCCGGGCAGGGTGCTAACTATGGCTACACCTTC.

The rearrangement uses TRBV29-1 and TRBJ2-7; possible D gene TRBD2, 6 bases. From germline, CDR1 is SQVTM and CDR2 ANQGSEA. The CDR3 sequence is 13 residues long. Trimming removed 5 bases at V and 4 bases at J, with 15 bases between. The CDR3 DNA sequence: TGCAGCGTTCGGGGGATCAGTGTATACGAGCAGTACTTC. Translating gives CSVRGISVYEQYF.

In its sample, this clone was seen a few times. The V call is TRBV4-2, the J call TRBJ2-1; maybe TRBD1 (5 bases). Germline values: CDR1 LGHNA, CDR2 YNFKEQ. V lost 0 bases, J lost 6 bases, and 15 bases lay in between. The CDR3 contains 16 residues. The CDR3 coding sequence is TGTGCCAGCAGCCAAGATGGGCAGGGTACGGGCAATGAGCAGTTCTTC. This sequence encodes CASSQDGQGTGNEQFF.

CDR3 sequence (DNA): TGTGCCAGCTCACAGACTAGCGGCTCTTGGAATGAGCAGTTCTTC. This sequence encodes CASSQTSGSWNEQFF. The V gene is TRBV18, the J gene TRBJ2-1; 9 bases are shared with TRBD2. The V gene's germline CDR1 is KGHSH and CDR2 LQKENI. The CDR3 spans 15 residues. V dropped 4 bases and J dropped 7; count of bases not matched to a gene: 8.

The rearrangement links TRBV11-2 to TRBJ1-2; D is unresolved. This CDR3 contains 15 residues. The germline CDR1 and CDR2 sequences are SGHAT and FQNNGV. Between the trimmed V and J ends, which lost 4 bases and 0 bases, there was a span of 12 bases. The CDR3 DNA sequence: TGTGCCAGCAGCTCCCCAAATACAGCTAACTATGGCTACACCTTC. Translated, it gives CASSSPNTANYGYTF.

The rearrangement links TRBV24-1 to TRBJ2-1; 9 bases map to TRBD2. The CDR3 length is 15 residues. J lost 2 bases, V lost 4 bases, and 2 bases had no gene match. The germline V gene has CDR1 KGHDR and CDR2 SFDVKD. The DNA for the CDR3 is TGTGCCACCAGTGAGGCGGGGGGGCCCTACAATGAGCAGTTCTTC. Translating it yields CATSEAGGPYNEQFF.

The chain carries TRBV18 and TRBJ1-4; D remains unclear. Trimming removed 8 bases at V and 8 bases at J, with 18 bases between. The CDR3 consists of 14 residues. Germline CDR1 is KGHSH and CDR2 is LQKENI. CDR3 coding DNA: TGTGCCAGCCCCACGGTGGCCGGGGAGGAAAAACTGTTTTTT. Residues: CASPTVAGEEKLFF.

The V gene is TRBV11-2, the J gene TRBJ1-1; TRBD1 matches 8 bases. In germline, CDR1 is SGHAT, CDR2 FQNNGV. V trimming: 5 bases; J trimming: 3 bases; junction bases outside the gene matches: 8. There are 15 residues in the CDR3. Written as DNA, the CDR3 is TGTGCCAGCAGCCCCAGGACAGGGCGTGACACTGAAGCTTTCTTT. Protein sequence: CASSPRTGRDTEAFF. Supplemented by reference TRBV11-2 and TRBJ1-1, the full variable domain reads EAGVAQSPRYKIIEKRQSVAFWCNPISGHATLYWYQQILGQGPKLLIQFQNNGVVDDSQLPKDRFSAERLKGVDSTLKIQPAKLEDSAVYLCASSPRTGRDTEAFFGQGTRLTVV.

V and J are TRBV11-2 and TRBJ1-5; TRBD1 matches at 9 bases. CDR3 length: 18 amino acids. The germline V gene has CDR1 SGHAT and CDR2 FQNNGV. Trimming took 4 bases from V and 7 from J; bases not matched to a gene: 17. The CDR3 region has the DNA TGTGCCAGCAGCTCTCGCCTAGGGGGGGGACAGGGACCCCAGCCCCAGCATTTT. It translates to CASSSRLGGGQGPQPQHF. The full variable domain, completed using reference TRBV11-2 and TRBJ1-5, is EAGVAQSPRYKIIEKRQSVAFWCNPISGHATLYWYQQILGQGPKLLIQFQNNGVVDDSQLPKDRFSAERLKGVDSTLKIQPAKLEDSAVYLCASSSRLGGGQGPQPQHFGDGTRLSIL.